Following are 17 T cell receptor beta chains from one sample sequenced in a study of T cell responses to AZD1222 COVID-19 vaccine. Only in-frame clones appear in the TCRdb table, and some are missing; sequencing was by immunoSEQ multiplex PCR. The sample lists 85,000 to 130,000 clones; 90% were seen once. Sequenced material: peripheral blood, taken on day 0 of AZD1222 vaccination. These receptors all stem from an adult in good health.

V usage is TRBV5-1 and J usage is TRBJ1-2; 8 nucleotides agree with TRBD1. The CDR3 has 14 residues. Trimming took 4 bases from V and 7 from J; bases not matched to a gene: 9. CDR1 is SGHRS and CDR2 is YFSETQ in the germline V gene. The CDR3 protein is CASSATGQGSGYTF. DNA of the CDR3: TGCGCCAGCAGCGCAACCGGACAGGGCTCTGGCTACACCTTC.

Only one count was recorded for this clone. The chain has TRBV6-5 and TRBJ1-2; 9 nucleotides agree with TRBD1. Germline V gene data show CDR1 as MNHEY and CDR2 as SVGAGI. V was pared by 8 bases and J by 4 bases, with 8 bases of the junction left unmatched. The CDR3 totals 14 residues. CDR3 sequence: CASLPGQGAYGYTF. The CDR3 region has the DNA TGTGCCAGCCTTCCGGGACAGGGAGCCTATGGCTACACCTTC.

V and J are TRBV18 and TRBJ2-5, with D hard to call. This CDR3 spans 15 amino acids. V was trimmed by 0 bases and J by 1 base, leaving 9 bases between them. Germline assignment: CDR1 KGHSH and CDR2 LQKENI. In nucleotides, the CDR3 is TGTGCCAGCTCACCACCAGGCGGACCCCAAGAGACCCAGTACTTC. Translated: CASSPPGGPQETQYF.

The V call is TRBV19, the J call TRBJ1-1; TRBD1 is a possible D gene (5 bases). V shed 3 bases and J shed 7 bases, with 9 bases lying between them. From germline, CDR1 is LNHDA and CDR2 SQIVND (reference sequence). The length of the CDR3 is 12 residues. The CDR3 DNA is TGTGCCAGTAGTATTACAGGAATTGAAGCTTTCTTT. It specifies CASSITGIEAFF. Variable domain in full (rest from reference TRBV19 and TRBJ1-1): DGGITQSPKYLFRKEGQNVTLSCEQNLNHDAMYWYRQDPGQGLRLIYYSQIVNDFQKGDIAEGYSVSREKKESFPLTVTSAQKNPTAFYLCASSITGIEAFFGQGTRLTVV.

The rearrangement uses TRBV6-5 and TRBJ2-7, with TRBD1 identical over 7 bases. Germline trimming cut 6 bases from V and 2 bases from J; bases unmatched to any gene: 10. The V gene's germline CDR1 is MNHEY and CDR2 SVGAGI. This CDR3 spans 15 amino acids. The CDR3 loop is CASSRTGQRPYEQYF. CDR3 in DNA: TGTGCCAGCAGCCGAACGGGACAGCGACCCTACGAGCAGTACTTC.

The genes are TRBV18 and TRBJ1-5; D gene uncertain. Germline V gene data show CDR1 as KGHSH and CDR2 as LQKENI. V was cut by 5 bases and J by 0 bases, with 8 bases left in between. The length of the CDR3 is 14 residues. The CDR3 coding sequence is TGTGCCAGCTCAGCCACATATAGCAATCAGCCCCAGCATTTT. Its translation: CASSATYSNQPQHF.

CDR3 region: CASSSEAGYQPQHF. The CDR3 region has the DNA TGTGCCAGCAGCTCGGAGGCAGGGTATCAGCCCCAGCATTTT. The chain couples TRBV5-5 to TRBJ1-5; D is possibly TRBD1 (5 bases). The V gene lost 3 bases and the J gene lost 5 bases, with 12 bases spanning the gap. Germline assignment: CDR1 SGHKS and CDR2 YYEKEE (reference sequence). The CDR3 runs 14 residues.

CDR3 residues: CASSSLGTAANTEAFF. CDR3 sequence (DNA): TGTGCCAGCAGCTCTTTGGGGACAGCGGCGAACACTGAAGCTTTCTTT. V gene TRBV7-2 combines with J gene TRBJ1-1; 7 bases agree with TRBD1. This CDR3 is 16 amino acids long. The germline CDR1 and CDR2 sequences are SGHTA and FQGNSA. The trim removed 4 bases at V and 1 base at J, leaving 9 bases unmatched.

This chain uses TRBV4-1 with TRBJ1-1; 7 bases align to TRBD1. Looked up from germline, CDR1 is MGHRA and CDR2 is YSYEKL. The CDR3 consists of 15 residues. With 4 bases clipped from V and 5 bases from J, the junction kept 10 bases outside the gene matches. The CDR3 DNA sequence: TGCGCCAGCAGCCTCTCTTGGCAGGGGGGGACTGAAGCTTTCTTT. This gives the protein CASSLSWQGGTEAFF.

In this sample, this clone turned up once. V gene TRBV6-5 combines with J gene TRBJ1-5; 9 positions match TRBD1. J gave up 5 bases and V 6 bases, and 5 bases lay outside the gene matches. The CDR3 loop spans 14 amino acids. The germline CDR1 and CDR2 sequences are MNHEY and SVGAGI. The CDR3 DNA sequence: TGTGCCAGCAGCTTCCGGGACAGGGATCAGCCCCAGCATTTT. Its translation: CASSFRDRDQPQHF.

This sequence joins TRBV2 and TRBJ2-7, with D perhaps TRBD2 (7 bases). Germline values: CDR1 SNHLY, CDR2 FYNNEI. V gave up 4 bases and J gave up 4 bases, with 26 bases separating them. The CDR3 has 18 residues. The CDR3 sequence: CASSVPGEGVRSGYEQYF. Here the CDR3 DNA reads TGTGCCAGCAGTGTTCCAGGGGAGGGGGTCCGGTCGGGTTACGAGCAGTACTTC. Looking up the rest from reference TRBV2 and TRBJ2-7 gives the full variable domain: EPEVTQTPSHQVTQMGQEVILRCVPISNHLYFYWYRQILGQKVEFLVSFYNNEISEKSEIFDDQFSVERPDGSNFTLKIRSTKLEDSAMYFCASSVPGEGVRSGYEQYFGPGTRLTVT.

J is TRBJ2-1 and V is TRBV6-6; the match to TRBD2 covers 10 bases. The germline V gene encodes CDR1 MNHNY and CDR2 SVGAGI (reference sequence). After removal of 0 bases from V and 4 bases from J, the junction contained 3 bases not matched to a gene. This CDR3 contains 16 residues. CDR3 sequence: CASSYSGTSVYNEQFF. The CDR3 DNA is TGTGCCAGCAGTTACTCTGGGACTAGCGTATACAATGAGCAGTTCTTC.

The CDR3 DNA reads TGTGCCAGCAGTCCTAGCGGGAGGATTGAGCAGTTCTTC. This gives the protein CASSPSGRIEQFF. V is TRBV12-3 or TRBV12-4 and J is TRBJ2-1; 11 nucleotides agree with TRBD2. V lost 5 bases and J lost 9; bases outside the gene matches: 3. This CDR3 has 13 amino acids.

Turning to this clone: Other DNA sequences in this specimen translate into the identical CDR3. This chain connects TRBV7-2 to TRBJ1-1; D remains unclear. There are 13 residues in the CDR3. Trimming pared 1 base from V and 1 base from J, leaving 4 bases between. The V gene's germline CDR1 is SGHTA and CDR2 FQGNSA. CDR3 protein: CASSLDRNTEAFF. In DNA, the CDR3 is TGTGCCAGCAGCTTAGATCGGAACACTGAAGCTTTCTTT.

The chain's CDR3 is CASSLARETQYF. In DNA form, the CDR3 reads TGTGCCAGCAGCTTAGCGCGGGAGACCCAGTACTTC. The chain couples TRBV7-2 to TRBJ2-5; no reliable D call. Germline values: CDR1 SGHTA, CDR2 FQGNSA. V gave up 0 bases and J gave up 5 bases, with 4 bases separating them. The CDR3 is made up of 12 amino acids.

The chain has TRBV7-3 and TRBJ2-1, with 11 bases lining up with TRBD2. CDR3 length equals 15 residues. After removal of 1 base from V and 9 bases from J, the junction contained 5 bases not matched to a gene. Germline assignment: CDR1 SGHTA and CDR2 FQGTGA. For the CDR3, the DNA is TGTGCCAGCAGCTTAAGTACTAGCGGGAGAAGTGAGCAGTTCTTC. This sequence encodes CASSLSTSGRSEQFF.

The chain employs TRBV7-3 and TRBJ2-5; tentatively, D is TRBD2 (5 bases). CDR1 SGHTA and CDR2 FQGTGA come from the germline V gene. V lost 6 bases and J lost 7, with 9 bases in between. The CDR3 covers 11 residues. CDR3 sequence: CASRLRGTQYF. The CDR3 region has the DNA TGTGCCAGCAGGCTCCGGGGGACCCAGTACTTC.